The 9 T cell receptor beta chains reported below all come from one sample, sequenced in a study of Ad26.COV2.S vaccination and SARS-CoV-2 variants. Only in-frame clones appear in the TCRdb table, and some are missing; sequencing was by immunoSEQ multiplex PCR. The profile shows 300,000 to 350,000 clones, approximately 90% of them singletons. Treatment here: some 19 received Ad26.COV2.S at low or high dose, single or two shots; about 5 received placebo; per-sample allocation not given. Repertoires come from day 63 after the first vaccine or placebo injection. The sample in question was peripheral blood, obtained in a trial of Ad26.COV2.S vaccine versus placebo. The source of these receptors is a person aged 18-60 years who received the Ad26.COV2.S COVID-19 vaccine or a placebo.

CDR3 sequence (DNA): TGTGCCATCAGTGAGTATAACCCTCCGCCGCCGGATACGCAGTATTTT. This translates into CAISEYNPPPPDTQYF. The chain has TRBV10-3 and TRBJ2-3; D remains ambiguous. The CDR3 runs to 16 residues. The V gene's germline CDR1 is ENHRY and CDR2 SYGVKD. V was cut by 1 base and J by 6 bases, with 17 bases left in between.

This clone was observed a single time. V and J are TRBV2 and TRBJ1-1; D uncertain. Germline values: CDR1 SNHLY, CDR2 FYNNEI. The V end was cut by 5 bases, the J end by 7 bases, with 17 bases between. The CDR3 loop spans 14 amino acids. The CDR3 loop reads CASSTERGGFEAFF. The CDR3 bases are TGTGCCAGCAGTACCGAGCGTGGCGGATTTGAAGCTTTCTTT.

This clone was counted between two and nine times. The rearrangement uses TRBV7-9 and TRBJ2-7; TRBD2 might be the D (5 bases). Per the germline V gene, CDR1 is SEHNR and CDR2 is FQNEAQ (reference sequence). The ends were cut back, 3 bases at V and 3 bases at J, with 15 bases in the middle. There are 15 residues in the CDR3. The DNA of the CDR3 is TGTGCCAGCAGCTTTCGAGGGTCGCCTAACTACGAGCAGTACTTC. Amino acid sequence: CASSFRGSPNYEQYF.

This clone appeared once. This chain joins TRBV9 and TRBJ1-6; perhaps TRBD1 as D (5 bases). The CDR3 sequence is 15 residues long. V was trimmed by 0 bases and J by 5 bases, leaving 9 bases between them. From germline, CDR1 is SGDLS and CDR2 YYNGEE. CDR3 nucleotides: TGTGCCAGCAGCGTAGAGGGCAGGGATAATTCACCCCTCCACTTT. Its protein product is CASSVEGRDNSPLHF.

The chain couples TRBV27 to TRBJ2-2; 9 nucleotides line up with TRBD2. V gave up 6 bases and J gave up 1 base; unmatched junction bases: 15. Germline-derived CDR1 and CDR2 are MNHEY and SMNVEV (reference sequence). This CDR3 comprises 19 residues. The CDR3 coding sequence is TGTGCCAGCAGCTTTCGCTCTATCTGGACTAGCGAGAACACCGGGGAGCTGTTTTTT. It codes for CASSFRSIWTSENTGELFF.

This chain links TRBV5-1 with TRBJ1-4; 10 bases are shared with TRBD1. Germline V lookup: CDR1 SGHRS, CDR2 YFSETQ. The CDR3 totals 16 residues. Unmatched junction bases numbered 5, after V lost 1 base and J lost 5 bases. CDR3 in DNA: TGCGCCAGCAGCTTGTATGCGGGACAGGGGAATGAAAAACTGTTTTTT. As protein: CASSLYAGQGNEKLFF.

Only a few counts were recorded for this clone. The V gene is TRBV7-9, the J gene TRBJ1-1, with D hard to call. Trimming removed 10 bases at V and 4 bases at J, with 16 bases between. CDR1 and CDR2 (germline): SEHNR, FQNEAQ (reference sequence). This CDR3 is 13 amino acids long. CDR3 DNA sequence: TGTGCCACCTCCTTAGACGGCGGCACTGAAGCTTTCTTT. Translating it yields CATSLDGGTEAFF.

This chain uses TRBV27 with TRBJ2-7; TRBD1 aligns across 9 bases. V lost 6 bases and J lost 4; bases outside the gene matches: 10. Germline loops: CDR1 MNHEY, CDR2 SMNVEV (reference sequence). The CDR3 runs 15 residues. As DNA, the CDR3 is TGTGCCAGCAGACCCCGACAGGGGGTTTGGTACGAGCAGTACTTC. Amino acid sequence: CASRPRQGVWYEQYF.

The chain combines TRBV2 with TRBJ1-4; D unresolved. Trimming shortened V by 3 bases and J by 7 bases, and 15 bases separated the two germline ends. Germline loops: CDR1 SNHLY, CDR2 FYNNEI. This CDR3 has 15 residues. The DNA of the CDR3 is TGTGCCAGCAGTGATTCGGGCAGCTATCCTGAAAAACTGTTTTTT. It translates to CASSDSGSYPEKLFF.